The 9 T cell receptor beta chains in this list originate from one sample, sequenced in a study of siplizumab effects on memory and regulatory T cells. Assay used: immunoSEQ multiplex PCR; TCRdb lists only in-frame clones, some missing. The sample shows 90,000 to 150,000 clones, over 85% of them seen only once. Material: non-Treg CD4+ T cells sorted from blood. These receptors were taken from a human donor in good health.

V usage is TRBV7-8 and J usage is TRBJ2-1; no clear D gene. Looked up from germline, CDR1 is SGHVS and CDR2 is FQNEAQ. V dropped 3 bases and J dropped 6 bases, with 3 bases sitting between them. The CDR3 spans 11 residues. Here the CDR3 reads CASSFINEQFF. The CDR3 DNA reads as TGTGCCAGCAGCTTCATCAATGAGCAGTTCTTC.

The chain has TRBV2 and TRBJ1-6; TRBD1 is a possible D gene (6 bases). The CDR3 loop spans 13 amino acids. The V end lost 5 bases, the J end lost 7 bases, and 9 bases lay between the germline ends. CDR1 SNHLY and CDR2 FYNNEI come from the germline V gene. The DNA of the CDR3 is TGTGCCAGCAGTCAGGGGAACAATTCACCCCTCCACTTT. Amino acids: CASSQGNNSPLHF.

CDR3: CASSLVSGGYNEQFF. For the CDR3, the DNA is TGTGCCAGCAGCTTAGTCAGCGGGGGGTACAATGAGCAGTTCTTC. The chain uses TRBV11-3 and TRBJ2-1; 9 bases line up with TRBD2. The CDR3 contains 15 residues. The germline V gene has CDR1 SGHNT and CDR2 YENEEA. V was clipped by 1 base and J by 4 bases; unmatched bases: 2.

The J gene is TRBJ1-1, the V gene TRBV7-3; the D is unclear. Germline loops: CDR1 SGHTA, CDR2 FQGTGA. V gave up 4 bases and J gave up 0 bases, with 12 bases separating them. CDR3 length equals 15 residues. CDR3 in DNA: TGTGCCAGCAGCTCCGGAGACCTTATGAACACTGAAGCTTTCTTT. Translation: CASSSGDLMNTEAFF.

This chain joins TRBV2 and TRBJ1-1; 8 positions match TRBD1. Germline trimming cut 4 bases from V and 1 base from J; bases unmatched to any gene: 5. Germline CDR1 is SNHLY and CDR2 is FYNNEI. The CDR3 runs 15 residues. The CDR3 is CASSARTGKNTEAFF. The CDR3, as DNA: TGTGCCAGCAGTGCGCGGACAGGGAAGAACACTGAAGCTTTCTTT.

V gene TRBV12-5 combines with J gene TRBJ2-3; the D gene is possibly TRBD1 (5 bases). Germline values: CDR1 LGHNT, CDR2 FRNRAP. The V and J ends lost 7 bases and 0 bases respectively, with 14 bases between them. The CDR3 has 15 amino acids. The CDR3 spells CASVRGYPSTDTQYF. In nucleotides, the CDR3 is TGTGCTAGTGTTAGGGGTTACCCTAGCACAGATACGCAGTATTTT.

The chain combines TRBV28 with TRBJ2-6, with TRBD1 as a possible D gene (7 bases). CDR1 is MDHEN, CDR2 SYDVKM, per germline. This CDR3 contains 17 residues. Trimming took off 4 bases at V and 0 bases at J, with 13 bases between the two ends. Here the CDR3 DNA reads TGTGCCAGCAGTTATCAGGGGGGCAACTCTGGGGCCAACGTCCTGACTTTC. Its protein product is CASSYQGGNSGANVLTF.

The gene calls are TRBV7-9 and TRBJ2-3, with D uncertain. V shed 1 base and J shed 5 bases, with 16 bases lying between them. The germline V gene encodes CDR1 SEHNR and CDR2 FQNEAQ (reference sequence). This CDR3 is 16 amino acids long. CDR3 region: CASSLVPTTAGDTQYF. CDR3 coding DNA: TGTGCCAGCAGCTTAGTTCCTACAACAGCAGGAGATACGCAGTATTTT.

The genes are TRBV7-9 and TRBJ1-1; TRBD1 matches at 7 bases. The CDR3 runs 16 residues. V trimming: 1 base; J trimming: 1 base; junction bases outside the gene matches: 6. The germline V gene has CDR1 SEHNR and CDR2 FQNEAQ (reference sequence). The CDR3 loop reads CASSLGQGGGNTEAFF. CDR3 DNA: TGTGCCAGCAGCTTAGGACAGGGTGGCGGGAACACTGAAGCTTTCTTT.